Given below is one TCR beta chain in context. Its antigen is currently unknown. The sample belongs to a study of cytomegalovirus exposure and HLA in healthy donors. Overall study results and limits: Analysis was performed later, and it showed HLA-associated TCR beta chains to be more clonally expanded than equally common others. Being indistinguishable, some V segments were excluded, TRBV6-2 and TRBV6-3 among them.

Trimming removed 5 bases at V and 4 bases at J, with 11 bases between. In germline, CDR1 is SEHNR, CDR2 FQNEAQ (reference sequence). CDR3 length: 13 residues. The PCR ran on 60 Vbeta and 13 Jbeta primers. Profiled with immunoSEQ multiplex PCR; TCRdb holds only in-frame clones, not every one. Among about 160,000 clones listed, 60% to 80% were seen once. The V call is TRBV7-9, the J call TRBJ2-5; D is perhaps TRBD1 (5 bases). This TCR was recovered from a man younger than 30 in good health and CMV-seropositive. Sequenced sample: PBMCs. The DNA for the CDR3 is TGTGCCAGCAGCACTAATCAGGGAGAGACCCAGTACTTC. Its protein product is CASSTNQGETQYF.